The clone carrying this TCR beta chain has only a few counts. Antigen: not known. This entry is derived from a study of vaccination and CD4 T cells after COVID-19. The CDR3 has 17 amino acids. Per the germline V gene, CDR1 is DFQATT and CDR2 is SNEGSKA (reference sequence). J gave up 4 bases and V 3 bases, and 13 bases lay outside the gene matches. Treatment specified: approximately 10-day PBMC culture with coronavirus spike peptide pools or control peptides (ViraFEST assay). During the years 2011-2018, before the COVID-19 pandemic, the unexposed donor's CD4+ T cells were collected. ViraFEST sequenced TCRs after peptide-pool expansion of antigen-specific T cells. PBMCs, plated at around 1.9 million per well, were grown in the presence of 10 IU/ml IL-2 and about 10 ug/ml peptide pools. Cultured CD4+ T-cell DNA underwent Oncomine TCR Beta short-read sequencing. The authors extracted genomic DNA from cultured CD4+ T cells. TCRdb redid the calling of the PCR reads with MiXCR, one entry per CDR3 protein. The sample shows over 7,500 distinct CDR3 sequences, 30% to 35% of them seen only once.

The rearrangement uses TRBV20-1 and TRBJ2-5; TRBD2 matches 11 bases. The specimen sequenced was CD4+ T cells from blood, cultured in vitro. The receptor was derived from a human donor in good health. CDR3 region: CSARRIAGGPVGETQYF. As DNA, the CDR3 is TGCAGTGCTAGGAGGATAGCGGGAGGGCCAGTCGGAGAGACCCAGTACTTC.